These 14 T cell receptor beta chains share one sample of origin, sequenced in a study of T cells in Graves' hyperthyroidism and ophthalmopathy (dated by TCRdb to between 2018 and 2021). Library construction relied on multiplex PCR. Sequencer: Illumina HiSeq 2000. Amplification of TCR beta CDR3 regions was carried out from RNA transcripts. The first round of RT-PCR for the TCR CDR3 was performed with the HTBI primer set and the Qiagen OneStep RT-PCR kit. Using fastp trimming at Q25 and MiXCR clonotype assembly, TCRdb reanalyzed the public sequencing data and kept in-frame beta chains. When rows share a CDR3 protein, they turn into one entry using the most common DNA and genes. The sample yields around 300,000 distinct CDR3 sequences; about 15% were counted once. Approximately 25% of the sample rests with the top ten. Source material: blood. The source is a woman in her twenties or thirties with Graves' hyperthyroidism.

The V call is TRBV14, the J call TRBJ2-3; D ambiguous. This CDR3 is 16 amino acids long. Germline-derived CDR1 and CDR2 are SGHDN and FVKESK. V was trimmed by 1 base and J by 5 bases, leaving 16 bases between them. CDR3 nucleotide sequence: TGTGCCAGCAGCCAAGGGGATTTCCCCGCACAAGATACGCAGTATTTT. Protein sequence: CASSQGDFPAQDTQYF.

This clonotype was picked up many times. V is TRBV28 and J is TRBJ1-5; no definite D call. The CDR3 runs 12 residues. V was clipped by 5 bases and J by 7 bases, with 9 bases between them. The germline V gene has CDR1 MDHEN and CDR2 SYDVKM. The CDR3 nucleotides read TGTGCCAGCAGTCTTCCGGGGCAGCCCCAGCATTTT. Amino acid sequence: CASSLPGQPQHF. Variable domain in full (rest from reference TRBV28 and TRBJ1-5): DVKVTQSSRYLVKRTGEKVFLECVQDMDHENMFWYRQDPGLGLRLIYFSYDVKMKEKGDIPEGYSVSREKKERFSLILESASTNQTSMYLCASSLPGQPQHFGDGTRLSIL.

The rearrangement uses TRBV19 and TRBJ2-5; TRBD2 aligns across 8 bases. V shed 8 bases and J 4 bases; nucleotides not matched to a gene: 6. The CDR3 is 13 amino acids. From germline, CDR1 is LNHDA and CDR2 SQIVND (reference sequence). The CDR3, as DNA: TGTGCCAGTCTACGCGGGAGGCGAGAGACCCAGTACTTC. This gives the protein CASLRGRRETQYF. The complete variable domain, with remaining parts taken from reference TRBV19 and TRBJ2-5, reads DGGITQSPKYLFRKEGQNVTLSCEQNLNHDAMYWYRQDPGQGLRLIYYSQIVNDFQKGDIAEGYSVSREKKESFPLTVTSAQKNPTAFYLCASLRGRRETQYFGPGTRLLVL.

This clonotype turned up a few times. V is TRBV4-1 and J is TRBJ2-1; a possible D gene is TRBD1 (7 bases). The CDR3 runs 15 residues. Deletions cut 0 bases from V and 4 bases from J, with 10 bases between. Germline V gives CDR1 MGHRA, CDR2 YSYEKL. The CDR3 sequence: CASSQDRGVYNEQFF. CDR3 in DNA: TGCGCCAGCAGCCAAGACAGGGGGGTTTACAATGAGCAGTTCTTC.

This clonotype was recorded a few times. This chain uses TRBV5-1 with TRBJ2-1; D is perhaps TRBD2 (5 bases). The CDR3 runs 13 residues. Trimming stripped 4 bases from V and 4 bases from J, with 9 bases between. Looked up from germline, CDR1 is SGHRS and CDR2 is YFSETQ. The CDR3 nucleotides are TGCGCCAGCAGCGATACGGGGTACAATGAGCAGTTCTTC. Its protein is CASSDTGYNEQFF.

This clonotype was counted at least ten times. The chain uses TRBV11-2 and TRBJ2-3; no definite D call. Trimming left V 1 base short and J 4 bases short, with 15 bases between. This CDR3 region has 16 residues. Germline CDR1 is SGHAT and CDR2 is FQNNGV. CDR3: CASSLVSESISDTQYF. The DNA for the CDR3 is TGTGCCAGCAGCTTAGTCAGCGAGTCTATCTCAGATACGCAGTATTTT. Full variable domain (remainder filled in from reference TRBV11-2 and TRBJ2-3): EAGVAQSPRYKIIEKRQSVAFWCNPISGHATLYWYQQILGQGPKLLIQFQNNGVVDDSQLPKDRFSAERLKGVDSTLKIQPAKLEDSAVYLCASSLVSESISDTQYFGPGTRLTVL.

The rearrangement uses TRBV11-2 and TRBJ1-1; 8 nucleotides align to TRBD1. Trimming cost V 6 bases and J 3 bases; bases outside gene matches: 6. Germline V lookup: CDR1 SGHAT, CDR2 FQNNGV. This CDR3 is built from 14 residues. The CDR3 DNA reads TGTGCCAGCAGGGAAGGACAGGGACACACTGAAGCTTTCTTT. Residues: CASREGQGHTEAFF.

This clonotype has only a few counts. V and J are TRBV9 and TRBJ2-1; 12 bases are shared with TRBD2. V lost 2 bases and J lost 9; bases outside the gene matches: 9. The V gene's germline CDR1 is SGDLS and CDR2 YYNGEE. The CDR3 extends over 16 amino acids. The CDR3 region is CASSVSTSGSIVEQFF. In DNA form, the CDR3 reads TGTGCCAGCAGCGTCTCGACTAGCGGGAGTATCGTTGAGCAGTTCTTC.

This CDR3 is CASSSGGLGTEAFF. The CDR3 DNA is TGTGCCAGCAGCTCGGGGGGGCTAGGCACTGAAGCTTTCTTT. This chain connects TRBV25-1 to TRBJ1-1; D is perhaps TRBD1 (6 bases). The CDR3 is made up of 14 amino acids. The germline CDR1 and CDR2 sequences are MGHDK and SYGVNS. V dropped 6 bases and J dropped 4 bases, with 15 bases sitting between them.

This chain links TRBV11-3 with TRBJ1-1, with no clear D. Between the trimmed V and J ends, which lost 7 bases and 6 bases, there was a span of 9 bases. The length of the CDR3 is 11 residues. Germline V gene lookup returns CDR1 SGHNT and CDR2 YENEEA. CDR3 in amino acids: CASTPPPEAFF. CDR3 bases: TGTGCCAGCACCCCTCCTCCTGAAGCTTTCTTT.

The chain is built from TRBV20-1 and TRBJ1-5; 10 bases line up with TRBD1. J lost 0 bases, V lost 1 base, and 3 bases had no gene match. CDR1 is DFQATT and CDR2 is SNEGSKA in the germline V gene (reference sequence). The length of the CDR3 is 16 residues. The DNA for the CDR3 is TGCAGTGCTAGAGGGGACAGGGGTTATAGCAATCAGCCCCAGCATTTT. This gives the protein CSARGDRGYSNQPQHF.

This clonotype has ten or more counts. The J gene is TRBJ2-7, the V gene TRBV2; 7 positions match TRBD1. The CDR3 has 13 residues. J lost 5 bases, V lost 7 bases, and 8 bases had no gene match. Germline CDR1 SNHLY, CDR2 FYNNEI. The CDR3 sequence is CASNRGQADEQYF. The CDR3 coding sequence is TGTGCCAGCAATCGAGGACAGGCTGACGAGCAGTACTTC.

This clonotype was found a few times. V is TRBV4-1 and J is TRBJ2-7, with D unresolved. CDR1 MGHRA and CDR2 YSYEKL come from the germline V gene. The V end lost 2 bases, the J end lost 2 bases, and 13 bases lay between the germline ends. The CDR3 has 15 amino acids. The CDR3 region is CASSQNDPGPYEQYF. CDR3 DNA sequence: TGCGCCAGCAGCCAAAATGACCCCGGACCCTACGAGCAGTACTTC.

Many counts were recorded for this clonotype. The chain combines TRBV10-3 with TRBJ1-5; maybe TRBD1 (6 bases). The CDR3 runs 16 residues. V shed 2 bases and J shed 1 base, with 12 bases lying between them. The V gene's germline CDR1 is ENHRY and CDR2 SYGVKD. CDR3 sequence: CAISEGEGGSNQPQHF. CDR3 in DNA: TGTGCCATCAGTGAGGGGGAAGGGGGGAGCAATCAGCCCCAGCATTTT.